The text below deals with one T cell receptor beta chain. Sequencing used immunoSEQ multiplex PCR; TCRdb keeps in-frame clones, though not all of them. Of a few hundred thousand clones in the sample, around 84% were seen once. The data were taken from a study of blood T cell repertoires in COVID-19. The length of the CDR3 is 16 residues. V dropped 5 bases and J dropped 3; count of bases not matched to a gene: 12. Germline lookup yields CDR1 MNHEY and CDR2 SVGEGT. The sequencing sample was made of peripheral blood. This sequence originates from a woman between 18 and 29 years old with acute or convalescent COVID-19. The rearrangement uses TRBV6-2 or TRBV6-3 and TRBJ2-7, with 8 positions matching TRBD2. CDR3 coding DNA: TGTGCCAGCAGTCCCCATCTTACTAGCGGTTTCTACGAGCAGTACTTC. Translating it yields CASSPHLTSGFYEQYF.